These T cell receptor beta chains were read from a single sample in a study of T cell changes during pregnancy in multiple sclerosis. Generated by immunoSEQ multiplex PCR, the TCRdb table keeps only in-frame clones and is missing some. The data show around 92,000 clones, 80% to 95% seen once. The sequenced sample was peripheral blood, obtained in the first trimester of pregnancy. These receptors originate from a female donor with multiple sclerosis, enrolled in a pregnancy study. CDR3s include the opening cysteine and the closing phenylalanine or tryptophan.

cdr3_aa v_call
CASRPPGYGYTF TRBV6-6
CATKSVDTEAFF TRBV15
CASSFIGGNEQFF TRBV7-9
CASGQGYGYTF TRBV5-1
CASSFELETQYF TRBV5-1
CASSIGTSNQPQHF TRBV19
CASSLAAFQETQYF TRBV7-2
CASGQALTDTQYF TRBV7-7
CATSRESQGYSPLHF TRBV15
CASSPGQIYGYTF TRBV9
CASSYQNKETQYF TRBV6-5
CASSQGSKQFF TRBV14
CASSPHLGLAGETQYF TRBV11-2
CASSLETGGVGTEAFF TRBV5-1
CASSPYGGGLSTDTQYF TRBV7-9
CASSLKGTEAFF TRBV27
CASSEAVNQPQHF TRBV6-1
CASSSLQGADYGYTF TRBV7-6
CASSIQGNYGYTF TRBV5-1
CASSFHSGWSNSPLHF TRBV7-9
CASQLKGEDNEKLFF TRBV7-8
CASRQARDSPLHF TRBV5-1
CASSPPEGVGYTQYF TRBV18
CASSSREGKAGQPQHF TRBV7-2
CASSEGRRNTEAFF TRBV2
CAGWEGNTGELFF TRBV30
CASSLSGGSLETQYF TRBV5-6
CASSPDREDQYF TRBV18
CASLRGGVAGELFF TRBV19